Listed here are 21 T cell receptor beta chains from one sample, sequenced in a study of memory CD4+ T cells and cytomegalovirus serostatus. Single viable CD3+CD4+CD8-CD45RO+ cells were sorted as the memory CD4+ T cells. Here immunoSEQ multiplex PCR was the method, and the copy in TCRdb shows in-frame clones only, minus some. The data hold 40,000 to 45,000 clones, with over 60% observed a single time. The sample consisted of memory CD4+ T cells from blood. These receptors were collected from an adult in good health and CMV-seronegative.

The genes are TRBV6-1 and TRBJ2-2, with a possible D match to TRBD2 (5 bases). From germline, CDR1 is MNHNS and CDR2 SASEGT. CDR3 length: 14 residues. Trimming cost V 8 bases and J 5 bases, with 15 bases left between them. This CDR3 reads CASSGSLLTGELFF. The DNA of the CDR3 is TGTGCCAGCTCGGGGTCTCTCCTGACCGGGGAGCTGTTTTTT.

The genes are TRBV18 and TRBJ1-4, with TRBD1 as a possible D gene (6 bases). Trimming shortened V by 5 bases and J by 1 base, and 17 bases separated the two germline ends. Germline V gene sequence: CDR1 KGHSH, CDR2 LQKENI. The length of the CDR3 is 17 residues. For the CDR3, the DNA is TGTGCCAGCTCATCGAACAGGGTGGGAATAACTAATGAAAAACTGTTTTTT. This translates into CASSSNRVGITNEKLFF.

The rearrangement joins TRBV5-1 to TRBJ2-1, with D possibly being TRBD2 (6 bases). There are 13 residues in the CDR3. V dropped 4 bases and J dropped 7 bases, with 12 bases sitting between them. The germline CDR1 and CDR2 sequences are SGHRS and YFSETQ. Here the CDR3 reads CASSAGLLNEQFF. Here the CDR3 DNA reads TGCGCCAGCAGCGCGGGACTGTTAAATGAGCAGTTCTTC.

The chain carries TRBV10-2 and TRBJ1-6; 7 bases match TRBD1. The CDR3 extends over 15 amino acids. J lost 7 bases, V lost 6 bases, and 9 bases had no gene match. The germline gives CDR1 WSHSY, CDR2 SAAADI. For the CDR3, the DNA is TGCGCCAGCAGGGAACAGACAGGGCTAAATTCACCCCTCCACTTT. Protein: CASREQTGLNSPLHF.

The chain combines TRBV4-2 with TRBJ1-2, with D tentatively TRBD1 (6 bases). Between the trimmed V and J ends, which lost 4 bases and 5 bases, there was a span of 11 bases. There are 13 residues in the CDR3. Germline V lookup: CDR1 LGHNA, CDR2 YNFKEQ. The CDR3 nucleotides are TGTGCCAGCAGCCCCTCGGGGGCATATGGCTACACCTTC. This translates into CASSPSGAYGYTF.

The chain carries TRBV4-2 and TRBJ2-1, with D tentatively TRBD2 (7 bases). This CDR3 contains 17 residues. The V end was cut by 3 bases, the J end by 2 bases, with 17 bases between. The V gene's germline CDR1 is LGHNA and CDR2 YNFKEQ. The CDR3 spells CASSQARGQGTYNEQFF. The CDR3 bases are TGTGCCAGCAGCCAGGCGCGGGGGCAGGGAACCTACAATGAGCAGTTCTTC.

The CDR3 DNA reads as TGTGCCAGCAGCCAAACAGGGAACACTGAAGCTTTCTTT. This gives the protein CASSQTGNTEAFF. This sequence joins TRBV11-1 and TRBJ1-1; D is perhaps TRBD1 (5 bases). The germline V gene has CDR1 SGHAT and CDR2 FQDESV (reference sequence). The CDR3 covers 13 residues. V shed 5 bases and J shed 1 base, with 8 bases lying between them.

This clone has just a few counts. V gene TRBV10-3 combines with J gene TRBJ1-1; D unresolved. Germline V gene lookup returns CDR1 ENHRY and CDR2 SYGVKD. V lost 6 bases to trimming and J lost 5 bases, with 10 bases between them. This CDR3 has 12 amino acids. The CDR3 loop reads CAIREVGTEAFF. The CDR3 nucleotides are TGTGCCATCAGAGAGGTAGGGACTGAAGCTTTCTTT.

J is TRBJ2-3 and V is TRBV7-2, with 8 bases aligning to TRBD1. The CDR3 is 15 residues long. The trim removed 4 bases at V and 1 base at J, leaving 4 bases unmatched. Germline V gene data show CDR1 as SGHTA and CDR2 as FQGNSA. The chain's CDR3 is CASSSTGAGTDTQYF. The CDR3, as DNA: TGTGCCAGCAGCTCGACAGGGGCAGGCACAGATACGCAGTATTTT.

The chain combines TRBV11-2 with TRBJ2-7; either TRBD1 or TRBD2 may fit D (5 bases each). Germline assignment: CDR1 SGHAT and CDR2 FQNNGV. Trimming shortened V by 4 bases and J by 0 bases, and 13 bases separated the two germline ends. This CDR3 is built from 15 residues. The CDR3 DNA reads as TGTGCCAGCAGCTCCTGGGACCGGAGCTCCTACGAGCAGTACTTC. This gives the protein CASSSWDRSSYEQYF.

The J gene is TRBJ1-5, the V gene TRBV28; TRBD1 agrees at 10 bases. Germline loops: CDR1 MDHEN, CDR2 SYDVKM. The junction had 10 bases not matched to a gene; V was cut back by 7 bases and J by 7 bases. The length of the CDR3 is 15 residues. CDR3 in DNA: TGTGCCAGCACTAGGACAGGGGGACTAAGGCAGCCCCAGCATTTT. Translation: CASTRTGGLRQPQHF.

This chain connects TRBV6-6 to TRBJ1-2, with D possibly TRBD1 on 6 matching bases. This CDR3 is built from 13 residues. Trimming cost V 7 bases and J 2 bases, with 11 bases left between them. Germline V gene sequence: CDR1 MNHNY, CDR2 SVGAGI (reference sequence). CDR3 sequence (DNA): TGTGCCAGCATGACGGGGGGCAACTATGGCTACACCTTC. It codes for CASMTGGNYGYTF.

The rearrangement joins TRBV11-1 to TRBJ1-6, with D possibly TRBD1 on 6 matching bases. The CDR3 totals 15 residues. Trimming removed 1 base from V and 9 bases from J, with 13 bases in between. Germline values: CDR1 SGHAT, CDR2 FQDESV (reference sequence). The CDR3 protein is CASSLGGQASSPLHF. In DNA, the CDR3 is TGTGCCAGCAGCTTAGGGGGGCAGGCGAGTTCACCCCTCCACTTT.

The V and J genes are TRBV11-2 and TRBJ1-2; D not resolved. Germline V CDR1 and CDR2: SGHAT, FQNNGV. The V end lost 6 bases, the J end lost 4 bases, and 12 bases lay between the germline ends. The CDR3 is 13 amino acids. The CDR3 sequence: CASRPQATYGYTF. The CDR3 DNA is TGTGCCAGCAGGCCCCAAGCTACCTATGGCTACACCTTC.

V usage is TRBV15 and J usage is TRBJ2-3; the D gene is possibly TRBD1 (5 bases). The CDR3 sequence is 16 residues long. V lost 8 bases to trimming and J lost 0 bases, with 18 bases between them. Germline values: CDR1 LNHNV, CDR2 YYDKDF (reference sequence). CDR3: CATRRRGLTSTDTQYF. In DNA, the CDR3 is TGTGCCACCCGGCGAAGGGGTTTAACTAGCACAGATACGCAGTATTTT.

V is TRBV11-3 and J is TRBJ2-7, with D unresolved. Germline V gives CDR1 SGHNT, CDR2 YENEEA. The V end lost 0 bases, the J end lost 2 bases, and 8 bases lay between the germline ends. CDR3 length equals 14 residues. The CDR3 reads CASSLDDVAYEQYF. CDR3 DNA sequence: TGTGCCAGCAGCTTAGACGACGTTGCCTACGAGCAGTACTTC.

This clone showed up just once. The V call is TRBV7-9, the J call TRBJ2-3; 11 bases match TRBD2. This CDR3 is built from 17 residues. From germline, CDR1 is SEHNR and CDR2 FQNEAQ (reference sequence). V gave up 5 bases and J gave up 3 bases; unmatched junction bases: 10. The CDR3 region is CASSPLAGGVVTDTQYF. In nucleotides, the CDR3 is TGTGCCAGCAGCCCGCTAGCGGGGGGTGTTGTTACAGATACGCAGTATTTT.

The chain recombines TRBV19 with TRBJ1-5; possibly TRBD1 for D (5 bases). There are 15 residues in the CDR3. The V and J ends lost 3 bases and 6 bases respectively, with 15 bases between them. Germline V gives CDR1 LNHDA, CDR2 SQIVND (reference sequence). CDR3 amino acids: CASSMDGGSGQPQHF. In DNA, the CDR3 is TGTGCCAGTAGTATGGACGGGGGTTCTGGTCAGCCCCAGCATTTT.

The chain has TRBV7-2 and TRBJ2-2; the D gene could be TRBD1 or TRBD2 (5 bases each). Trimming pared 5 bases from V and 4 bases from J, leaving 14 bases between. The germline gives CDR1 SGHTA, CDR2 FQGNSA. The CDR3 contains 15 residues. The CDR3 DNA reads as TGTGCCAGCAGCCCTCAGGGACCAGGCACCGGGGAGCTGTTTTTT. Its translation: CASSPQGPGTGELFF.

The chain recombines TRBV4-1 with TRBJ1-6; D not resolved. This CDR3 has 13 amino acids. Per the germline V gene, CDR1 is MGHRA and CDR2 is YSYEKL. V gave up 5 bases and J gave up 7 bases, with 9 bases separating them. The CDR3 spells CASSGVWNSPLHF. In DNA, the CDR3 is TGCGCCAGCAGCGGAGTTTGGAATTCACCCCTCCACTTT.

CDR3 bases: TGTGCCAGCAGTTACTCCAACAGGGCAACAGGCGAGCAGTTCTTC. Encoded protein: CASSYSNRATGEQFF. The chain joins TRBV6-6 to TRBJ2-1; D is perhaps TRBD1 (6 bases). Trimming cost V 0 bases and J 10 bases, with 16 bases left between them. Germline assignment: CDR1 MNHNY and CDR2 SVGAGI (reference sequence). This CDR3 region has 15 residues.